These 12 T cell receptor beta chains were all obtained from the same sample, sequenced in a study of CD8 T cells in ankylosing spondylitis. TCRdb re-called the 5' RACE reads with MiXCR, one entry per CDR3 protein. This sample has roughly 250,000 distinct CDR3 sequences; over 8.5% occur once, and the top ten carry nearly 7%. Source material: blood, either unsorted or a sorted T cell fraction (not recorded which). The receptor set was obtained from a male donor with ankylosing spondylitis or in good health (not recorded which).

The V call is TRBV6-4, the J call TRBJ2-2; D unclear. This CDR3 comprises 14 residues. Germline V CDR1 and CDR2: MRHNA, SNTAGT. The V and J ends lost 2 bases and 6 bases respectively, with 10 bases between them. In nucleotides, the CDR3 is TGTGCCAGCAGTGACGCGAGAGGCGCCGGGGAGCTGTTTTTT. Translation: CASSDARGAGELFF.

This clonotype was found many times. CDR3 sequence reads: CASSYTTLAGETQYF. The CDR3 DNA reads TGTGCCAGCTCCTACACGACACTAGCCGGGGAGACCCAGTACTTC. The rearrangement uses TRBV18 and TRBJ2-5, with D possibly TRBD2 on 6 matching bases. This CDR3 is 15 amino acids long. Per the germline V gene, CDR1 is KGHSH and CDR2 is LQKENI. V lost 6 bases, J lost 5 bases, and 19 bases lay in between.

This clonotype has a handful of counts. The chain employs TRBV29-1 and TRBJ1-1; D gene ambiguous. Germline CDR1 and CDR2: SQVTM and ANQGSEA. V was cut by 2 bases and J by 0 bases, with 7 bases left in between. This CDR3 contains 13 residues. The CDR3 nucleotides are TGCAGCGTTGAATTCACCTTGAACACTGAAGCTTTCTTT. As protein: CSVEFTLNTEAFF.

This clonotype was counted at least ten times. This chain connects TRBV21-1 to TRBJ1-1. TRBV21-1 is classified as a pseudogene. The CDR3 has 14 residues. CDR3 amino acids: CASSKEQLNTEAFF. CDR3 DNA: TGTGCCAGCAGCAAAGAACAGCTGAACACTGAAGCTTTCTTT.

This clonotype was counted at least ten times. The chain employs TRBV13 and TRBJ1-1, with 10 bases matching TRBD1. This CDR3 is built from 15 residues. With 2 bases clipped from V and 5 bases from J, the junction kept 5 bases outside the gene matches. Germline CDR1 PRHDT, CDR2 FYEKMQ (reference sequence). The CDR3, as DNA: TGTGCCAGCAGCTTATTACGGACAGGGGGAACTGAAGCTTTCTTT. Translated: CASSLLRTGGTEAFF.

There are many counts of this clonotype. This chain uses TRBV5-6 with TRBJ1-5; unclear D gene. V lost 4 bases, J lost 9 bases, and 11 bases lay in between. CDR1 is SGHDT, CDR2 YYEEEE, per germline. This CDR3 has 12 residues. CDR3 in DNA: TGTGCCAGCAGCCTTTTCCGGGGGCCCCAGCATTTT. Translation gives CASSLFRGPQHF. The variable domain in full, completed from reference TRBV5-6 and TRBJ1-5, reads DAGVTQSPTHLIKTRGQQVTLRCSPKSGHDTVSWYQQALGQGPQFIFQYYEEEERQRGNFPDRFSGHQFPNYSSELNVNALLLGDSALYLCASSLFRGPQHFGDGTRLSIL.

This clonotype was detected many times. V usage is TRBV9 and J usage is TRBJ2-4; a weak D match, TRBD2 (5 bases). With 0 bases removed from V and 5 bases from J, the gap between germline ends came to 9 bases. This CDR3 is built from 14 residues. Germline V gene lookup returns CDR1 SGDLS and CDR2 YYNGEE. The CDR3 protein is CASSVGLAENIQYF. The CDR3 nucleotides are TGTGCCAGCAGCGTAGGGCTAGCAGAAAACATTCAGTACTTC.

In this sample, this clonotype turned up a few times. This chain joins TRBV7-2 and TRBJ1-1; D is perhaps TRBD1 (5 bases). The ends were cut back, 0 bases at V and 5 bases at J, with 13 bases in the middle. CDR1 is SGHTA, CDR2 FQGNSA, per germline. CDR3 length: 15 amino acids. CDR3 region: CASSLAGGWETEAFF. As DNA, the CDR3 is TGTGCCAGCAGCTTAGCTGGGGGGTGGGAAACTGAAGCTTTCTTT.

Many counts were recorded for this clonotype. The V gene is TRBV10-3, the J gene TRBJ1-5; D is ambiguous. CDR1 is ENHRY and CDR2 is SYGVKD in the germline V gene. This CDR3 region has 14 residues. Between the trimmed V and J ends, which lost 0 bases and 5 bases, there was a span of 8 bases. The CDR3 loop reads CAISESAGHQPQHF. The DNA of the CDR3 is TGTGCCATCAGTGAGTCAGCCGGCCATCAGCCCCAGCATTTT.

This clonotype was seen only a few times. The gene calls are TRBV5-4 and TRBJ2-7; perhaps D is TRBD1 or TRBD2 (5 bases each). The CDR3 contains 15 residues. Trimming removed 0 bases at V and 6 bases at J, with 16 bases between. Germline lookup yields CDR1 SGHNT and CDR2 YYREEE (reference sequence). CDR3 nucleotide sequence: TGTGCCAGCAGCTTGGTACCCGGGACGGTACTCGAGCAGTACTTC. It specifies CASSLVPGTVLEQYF.

There are many counts of this clonotype. The J gene is TRBJ2-5, the V gene TRBV2; D is possibly TRBD1 (5 bases). CDR3 length: 14 residues. Germline loops: CDR1 SNHLY, CDR2 FYNNEI. Trimming took 3 bases from V and 2 from J, leaving 10 bases between them. CDR3 nucleotides: TGTGCCAGCAGTGAGCGACAGCTACAAGAGACCCAGTACTTC. Its translation is CASSERQLQETQYF.

This clonotype was counted ten times or more. The chain is built from TRBV20-1 and TRBJ2-4; D is uncertain. V was pared by 5 bases and J by 1 base, with 12 bases between. The germline V gene encodes CDR1 DFQATT and CDR2 SNEGSKA (reference sequence). The CDR3 consists of 14 residues. The CDR3 bases are TGCAGTGCTTCGTCGCGCCGGGCCAAAAACATTCAGTACTTC. Translated, it gives CSASSRRAKNIQYF.